The T cell receptor (beta chain) described here comes from a study of cytomegalovirus exposure and HLA in healthy donors (dated by TCRdb to 2017 to 2019). For the study in its entirety: According to a later analysis, one platform produced both the roughly 120 validation repertoires and the 670 or so repertoires of the first cohort. The study combined high-throughput TCR immunosequencing, statistical association of individual TCRs with disease status, and machine learning to predict cytomegalovirus infection status. The study was designed to test whether signatures of past pathogen exposure could be identified by cataloging public T cell receptors. A separate validation cohort of 100 to 150 different subjects was used in addition to the approximately 610-subject first cohort. Study-wide conclusions, independent of this receptor: The classifier was reported to diagnose cytomegalovirus status with high specificity and sensitivity in both the original and validation cohorts. All 130 or so repertoires were used to score co-occurrence in the validation cohort in a later analysis, because that analysis had no HLA typing for the cohort. In vitro tests confirmed that three of the cytomegalovirus-associated TCR beta chains recognize cytomegalovirus antigens. In the study, about 150 TCR beta chains were listed as associated with cytomegalovirus. Most TCR sequences were observed very rarely across donors, whereas some public TCRs were present in many individuals. Of the cluster scores, about 94% were above 0 in a later analysis, which found that TCRs clustered in the first cohort also tended to co-occur in the 130 or so validation repertoires. The authors suggested that the approach could potentially be extended to other disease states and immunological phenotypes.

Compared with germline, V lacks 4 bases and J lacks 8 bases; bases without a gene match: 4. From its cysteine to its phenylalanine, the CDR3 spans 15 amino acids. The retained sequence is limited to the CDR3, 45 bases, with the frame set at the first base. According to the germline V gene, CDR1 reads MGHRA and CDR2 reads YSYEKL. Library construction relied on the immunoSEQ multiplex PCR assay. The authors processed their data as follows. A statistical classification framework was developed to diagnose cytomegalovirus status using the catalog of TCR beta chain sequences. TCRdb stores this immuneACCESS table with in-frame sequences only. Part of the clones is absent; in the studies checked, under half of the shortfall reflects unresolved V genes, and no reason is known for the rest. Clone size and V and J calls were adopted from that table, with D and trimming inferred from the DNA. In all, the sample holds about 190,000 clones, and roughly 83% of those were seen once. Jointly, the top ten make up almost 1.5% of the sample.

The donors were included in the validation cohort of 100 to 150 subjects, a group kept apart from the roughly 700-subject first cohort. This clone was counted between two and nine times. Its antigen is unknown. Base qualities are missing; no much larger clone stands one base away. This clonotype was sampled from a woman under 30 in good health and CMV-seronegative. Sequencing was carried out using PBMCs. The chain employs TRBV4-1 and TRBJ1-6; 11 bases in the junction line up with TRBD1. CDR3 sequence: CASSRWGQGDSPLHF. The DNA sequence is given as TGCGCCAGCAGCCGATGGGGACAGGGGGATTCACCCCTCCACTTT.